This T cell receptor beta chain was found in a study of cytomegalovirus exposure and HLA in healthy donors. CDR1 is SGHTA, CDR2 FQGNSA, per germline. V trimming: 5 bases; J trimming: 1 base; junction bases outside the gene matches: 5. The CDR3 is 15 amino acids. In this sample, this clone turned up once. Other DNA sequences in the sample encode the same CDR3. Measured with immunoSEQ multiplex PCR; TCRdb has only the in-frame clones, and not every one. Of some 120,000 clones detected, about nine tenths appear once; the ten largest clones hold 1.2% to 1.5%. The TCR sequence derives from a man aged 25 to 45 in good health and CMV-seronegative. The sample consisted of PBMCs. This chain connects TRBV7-2 to TRBJ1-5; TRBD1 matches 7 bases. Written as DNA, the CDR3 is TGTGCCAGCAGCCTTAGGGGGCAGAGCAATCAGCCCCAGCATTTT. Translating gives CASSLRGQSNQPQHF.